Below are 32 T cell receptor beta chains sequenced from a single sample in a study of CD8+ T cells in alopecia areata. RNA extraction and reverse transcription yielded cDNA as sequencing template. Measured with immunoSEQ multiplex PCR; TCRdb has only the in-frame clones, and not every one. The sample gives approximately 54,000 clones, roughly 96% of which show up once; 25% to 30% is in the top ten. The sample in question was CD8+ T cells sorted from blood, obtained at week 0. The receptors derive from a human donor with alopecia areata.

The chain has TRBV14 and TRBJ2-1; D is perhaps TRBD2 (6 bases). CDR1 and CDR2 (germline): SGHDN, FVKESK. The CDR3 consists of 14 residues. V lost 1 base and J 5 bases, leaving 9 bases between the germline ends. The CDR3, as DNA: TGTGCCAGCAGCCAAGGGACTACCCACAATGAGCAGTTCTTC. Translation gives CASSQGTTHNEQFF.

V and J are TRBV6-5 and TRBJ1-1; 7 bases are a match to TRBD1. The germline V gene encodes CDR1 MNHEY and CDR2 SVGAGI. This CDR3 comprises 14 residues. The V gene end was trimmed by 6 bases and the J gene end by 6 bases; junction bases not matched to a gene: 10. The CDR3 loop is CASRPQGPEAEAFF. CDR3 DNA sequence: TGTGCCAGCAGACCACAGGGGCCCGAGGCTGAAGCTTTCTTT.

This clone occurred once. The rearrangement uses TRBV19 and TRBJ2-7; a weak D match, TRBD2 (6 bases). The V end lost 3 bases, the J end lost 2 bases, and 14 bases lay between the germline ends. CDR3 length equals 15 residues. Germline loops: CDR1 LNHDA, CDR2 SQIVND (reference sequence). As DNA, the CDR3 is TGTGCCAGTAGTATTACGGGGGTAGCTACCTACGAGCAGTACTTC. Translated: CASSITGVATYEQYF.

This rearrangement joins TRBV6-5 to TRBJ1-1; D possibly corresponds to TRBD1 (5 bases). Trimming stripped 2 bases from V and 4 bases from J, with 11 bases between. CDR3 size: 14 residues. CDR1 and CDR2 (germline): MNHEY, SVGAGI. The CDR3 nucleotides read TGTGCCAGCAGTTACGGGATGGGGCTCACTGAAGCTTTCTTT. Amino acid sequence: CASSYGMGLTEAFF.

CDR3 region: CASSPGSSYNEQFF. The DNA of the CDR3 is TGTGCCAGCAGTCCGGGATCCTCCTACAATGAGCAGTTCTTC. The chain recombines TRBV27 with TRBJ2-1; a possible D gene is TRBD2 (5 bases). The ends were cut back, 5 bases at V and 0 bases at J, with 8 bases in the middle. The CDR3 runs to 14 residues. Germline values: CDR1 MNHEY, CDR2 SMNVEV (reference sequence).

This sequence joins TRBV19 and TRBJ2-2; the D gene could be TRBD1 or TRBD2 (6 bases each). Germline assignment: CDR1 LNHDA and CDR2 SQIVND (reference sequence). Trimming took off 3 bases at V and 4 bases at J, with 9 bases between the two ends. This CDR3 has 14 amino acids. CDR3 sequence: CASSIGGLTGELFF. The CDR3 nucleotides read TGTGCCAGTAGTATCGGGGGCCTCACCGGGGAGCTGTTTTTT.

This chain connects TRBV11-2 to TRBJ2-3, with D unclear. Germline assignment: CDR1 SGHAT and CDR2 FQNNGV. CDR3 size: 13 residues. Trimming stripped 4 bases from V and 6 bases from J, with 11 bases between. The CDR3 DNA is TGTGCCAGCAGCTCTATAGTAACGGATACGCAGTATTTT. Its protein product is CASSSIVTDTQYF.

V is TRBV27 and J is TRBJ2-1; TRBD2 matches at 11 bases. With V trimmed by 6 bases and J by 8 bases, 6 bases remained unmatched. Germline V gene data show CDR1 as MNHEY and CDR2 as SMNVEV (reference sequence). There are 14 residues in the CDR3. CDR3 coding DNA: TGTGCCAGCAGAACTAGCGGGGGCGGGGATGAGCAGTTCTTC. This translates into CASRTSGGGDEQFF.

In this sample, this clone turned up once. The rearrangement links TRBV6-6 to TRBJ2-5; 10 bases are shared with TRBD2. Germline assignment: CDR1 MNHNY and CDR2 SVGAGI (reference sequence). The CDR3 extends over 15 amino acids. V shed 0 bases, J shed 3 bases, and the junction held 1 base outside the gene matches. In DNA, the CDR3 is TGTGCCAGCAGTTACTCCGGACTAGCGGAAGAGACCCAGTACTTC. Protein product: CASSYSGLAEETQYF.

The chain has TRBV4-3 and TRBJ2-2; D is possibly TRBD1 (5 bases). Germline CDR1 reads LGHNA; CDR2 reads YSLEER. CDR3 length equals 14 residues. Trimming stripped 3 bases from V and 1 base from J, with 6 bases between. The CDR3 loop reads CASSHGQNTGELFF. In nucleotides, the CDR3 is TGCGCCAGCAGCCACGGACAGAACACCGGGGAGCTGTTTTTT.

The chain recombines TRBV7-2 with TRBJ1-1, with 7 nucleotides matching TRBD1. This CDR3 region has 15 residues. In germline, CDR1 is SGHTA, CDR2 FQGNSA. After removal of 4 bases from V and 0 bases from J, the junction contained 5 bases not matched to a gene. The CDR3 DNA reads TGTGCCAGCAGCTCTTGGGACAGTATGAACACTGAAGCTTTCTTT. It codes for CASSSWDSMNTEAFF.

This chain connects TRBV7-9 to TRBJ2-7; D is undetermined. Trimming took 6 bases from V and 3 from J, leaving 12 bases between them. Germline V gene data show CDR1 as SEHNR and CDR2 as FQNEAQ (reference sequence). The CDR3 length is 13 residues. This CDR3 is CASSPSPNYEQYF. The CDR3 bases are TGTGCCAGCAGTCCTTCCCCGAACTACGAGCAGTACTTC.

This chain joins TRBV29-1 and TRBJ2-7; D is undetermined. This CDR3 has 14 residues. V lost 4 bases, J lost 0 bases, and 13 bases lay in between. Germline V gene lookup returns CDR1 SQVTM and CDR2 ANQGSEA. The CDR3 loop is CSVGGSLDSYEQYF. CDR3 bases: TGCAGCGTTGGGGGTTCCTTGGACTCCTACGAGCAGTACTTC.

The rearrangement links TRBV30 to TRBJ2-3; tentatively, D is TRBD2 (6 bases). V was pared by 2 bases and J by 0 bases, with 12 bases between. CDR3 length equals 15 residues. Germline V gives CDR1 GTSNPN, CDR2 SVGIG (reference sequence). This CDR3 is CAWSPGTFSTDTQYF. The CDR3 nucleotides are TGTGCCTGGAGTCCCGGGACTTTCAGCACAGATACGCAGTATTTT.

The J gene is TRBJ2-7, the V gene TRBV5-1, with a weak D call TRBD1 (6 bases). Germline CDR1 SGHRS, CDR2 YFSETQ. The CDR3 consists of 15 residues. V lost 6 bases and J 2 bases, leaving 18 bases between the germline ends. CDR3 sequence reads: CASTKAGEATYEQYF. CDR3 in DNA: TGCGCCAGCACCAAAGCAGGGGAAGCCACCTACGAGCAGTACTTC.

CDR3: CASSLMGLGNEQFF. The CDR3, as DNA: TGTGCCAGCAGCTTGATGGGGTTGGGAAATGAGCAGTTCTTC. The chain combines TRBV7-2 with TRBJ2-1, with no clear D. Trimming took 3 bases from V and 7 from J, leaving 13 bases between them. From germline, CDR1 is SGHTA and CDR2 FQGNSA. This CDR3 has 14 residues.

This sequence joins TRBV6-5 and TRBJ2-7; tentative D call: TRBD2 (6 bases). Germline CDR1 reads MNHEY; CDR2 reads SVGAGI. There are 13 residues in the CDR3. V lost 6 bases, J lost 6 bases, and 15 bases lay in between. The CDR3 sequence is CASSPGRGLEQYF. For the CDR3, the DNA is TGTGCCAGCAGCCCCGGACGGGGACTCGAGCAGTACTTC.

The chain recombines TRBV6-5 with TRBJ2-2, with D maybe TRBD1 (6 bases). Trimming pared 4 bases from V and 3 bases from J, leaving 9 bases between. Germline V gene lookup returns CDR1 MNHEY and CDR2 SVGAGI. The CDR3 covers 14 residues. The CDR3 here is CASSLTGYTGELFF. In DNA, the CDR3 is TGTGCCAGCAGTTTGACAGGCTACACCGGGGAGCTGTTTTTT.

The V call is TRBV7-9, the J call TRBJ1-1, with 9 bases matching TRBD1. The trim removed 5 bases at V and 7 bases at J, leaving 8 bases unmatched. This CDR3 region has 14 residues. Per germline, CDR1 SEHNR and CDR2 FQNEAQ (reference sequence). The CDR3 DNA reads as TGTGCCAGCAGCAGTACAGGGGGCACGGATGAAGCTTTCTTT. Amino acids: CASSSTGGTDEAFF.

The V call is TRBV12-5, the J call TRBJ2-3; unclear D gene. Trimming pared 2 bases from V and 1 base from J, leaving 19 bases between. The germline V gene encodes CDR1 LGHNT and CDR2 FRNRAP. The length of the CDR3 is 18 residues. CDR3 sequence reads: CASGLHGLVRSGTDTQYF. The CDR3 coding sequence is TGTGCTAGTGGTTTGCATGGGTTGGTAAGATCCGGCACAGATACGCAGTATTTT.

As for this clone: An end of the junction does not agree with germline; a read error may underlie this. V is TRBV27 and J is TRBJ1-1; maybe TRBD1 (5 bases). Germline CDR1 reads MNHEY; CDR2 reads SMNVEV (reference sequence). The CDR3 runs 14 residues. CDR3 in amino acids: CASSLSPGGTEAFF. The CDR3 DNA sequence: TGTGCCAGCAGTCTATCCCCCGGGGGTACTGAAGCTTTCTTT.

CDR3 amino acids: CASSTRQGVQFF. CDR3 in DNA: TGTGCCAGTAGTACAAGACAGGGTGTGCAGTTCTTC. This rearrangement joins TRBV19 to TRBJ2-1; 7 bases line up with TRBD1. V gave up 4 bases and J gave up 12 bases; unmatched junction bases: 6. The CDR3 extends over 12 amino acids. Looked up from germline, CDR1 is LNHDA and CDR2 is SQIVND (reference sequence).

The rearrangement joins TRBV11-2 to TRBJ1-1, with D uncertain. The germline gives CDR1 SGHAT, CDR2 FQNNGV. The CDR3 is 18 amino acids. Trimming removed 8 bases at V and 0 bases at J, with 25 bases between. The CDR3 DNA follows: TGTGCCAGCCAGCTTAGGTTAAGCGGGAGGCCGGTGAACACTGAAGCTTTCTTT. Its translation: CASQLRLSGRPVNTEAFF.

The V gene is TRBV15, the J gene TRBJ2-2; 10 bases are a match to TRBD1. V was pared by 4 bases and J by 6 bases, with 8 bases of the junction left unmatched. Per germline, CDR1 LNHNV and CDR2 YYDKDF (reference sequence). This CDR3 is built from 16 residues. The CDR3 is CATSTSTGTGAGELFF. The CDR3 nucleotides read TGTGCCACCAGCACCTCTACCGGGACAGGGGCCGGGGAGCTGTTTTTT.

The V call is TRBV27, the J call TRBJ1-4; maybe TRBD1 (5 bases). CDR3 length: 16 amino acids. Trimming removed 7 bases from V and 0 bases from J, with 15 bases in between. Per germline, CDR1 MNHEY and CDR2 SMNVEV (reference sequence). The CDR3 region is CASKSSRAATNEKLFF. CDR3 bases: TGTGCCAGCAAATCAAGCAGGGCCGCAACTAATGAAAAACTGTTTTTT.

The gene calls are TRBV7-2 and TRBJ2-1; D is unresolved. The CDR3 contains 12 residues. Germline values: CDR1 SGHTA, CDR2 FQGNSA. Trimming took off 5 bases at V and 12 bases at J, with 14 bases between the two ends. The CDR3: CASSPGVGGQFF. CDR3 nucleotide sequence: TGTGCCAGCAGCCCTGGGGTCGGCGGGCAGTTCTTC.

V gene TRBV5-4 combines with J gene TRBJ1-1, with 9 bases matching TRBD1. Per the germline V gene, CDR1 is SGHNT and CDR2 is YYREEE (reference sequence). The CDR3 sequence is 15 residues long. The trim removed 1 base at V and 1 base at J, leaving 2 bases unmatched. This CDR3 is CASSLWGQGNTEAFF. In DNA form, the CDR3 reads TGTGCCAGCAGCTTGTGGGGACAGGGGAACACTGAAGCTTTCTTT.

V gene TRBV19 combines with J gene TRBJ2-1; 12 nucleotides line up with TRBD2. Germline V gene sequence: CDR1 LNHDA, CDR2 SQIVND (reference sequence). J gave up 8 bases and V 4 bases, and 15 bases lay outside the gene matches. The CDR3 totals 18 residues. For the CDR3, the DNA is TGTGCCAGTAGTAGTCGACCTCTAGCGGGGGGGCACCGCGATGAGCAGTTCTTC. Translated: CASSSRPLAGGHRDEQFF.

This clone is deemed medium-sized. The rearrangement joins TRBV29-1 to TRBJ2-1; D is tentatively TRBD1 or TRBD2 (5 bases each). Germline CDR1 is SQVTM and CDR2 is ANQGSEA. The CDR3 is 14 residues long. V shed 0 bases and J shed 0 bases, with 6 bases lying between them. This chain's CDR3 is CSVEEGVSYNEQFF. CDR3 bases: TGCAGCGTTGAAGAGGGGGTCTCCTACAATGAGCAGTTCTTC.

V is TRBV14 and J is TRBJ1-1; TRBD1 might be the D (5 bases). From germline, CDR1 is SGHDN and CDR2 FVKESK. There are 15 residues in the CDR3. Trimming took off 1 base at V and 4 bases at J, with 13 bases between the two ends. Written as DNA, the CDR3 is TGTGCCAGCAGCCAAGGACAAGCAAGGGGCACTGAAGCTTTCTTT. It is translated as CASSQGQARGTEAFF.

CDR3 sequence: CASSFSQGLHNEQFF. Here the CDR3 DNA reads TGTGCCAGCAGTTTCTCTCAGGGCTTACACAATGAGCAGTTCTTC. The gene calls are TRBV6-5 and TRBJ2-1; D possibly corresponds to TRBD1 (5 bases). Trimming cost V 4 bases and J 5 bases, with 15 bases left between them. The CDR3 has 15 amino acids. Germline-derived CDR1 and CDR2 are MNHEY and SVGAGI.

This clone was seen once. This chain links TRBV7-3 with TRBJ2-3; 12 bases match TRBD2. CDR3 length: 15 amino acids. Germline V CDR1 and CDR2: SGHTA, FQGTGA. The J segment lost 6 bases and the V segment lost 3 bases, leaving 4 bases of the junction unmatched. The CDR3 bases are TGTGCCAGCAGCTTGCTAGCGGGGGGGCCGGATACGCAGTATTTT. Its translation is CASSLLAGGPDTQYF.